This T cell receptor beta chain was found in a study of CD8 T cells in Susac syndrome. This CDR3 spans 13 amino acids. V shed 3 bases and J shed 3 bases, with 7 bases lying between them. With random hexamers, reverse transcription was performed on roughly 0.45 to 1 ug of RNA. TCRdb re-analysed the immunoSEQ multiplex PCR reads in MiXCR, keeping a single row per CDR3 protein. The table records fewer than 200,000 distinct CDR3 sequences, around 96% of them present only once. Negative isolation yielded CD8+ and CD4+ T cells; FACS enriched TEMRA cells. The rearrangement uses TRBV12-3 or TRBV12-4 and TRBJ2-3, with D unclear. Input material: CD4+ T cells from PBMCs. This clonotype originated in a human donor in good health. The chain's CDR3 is CASSFVGTDTQYF. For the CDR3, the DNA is TGTGCCAGCAGTTTTGTTGGGACAGATACGCAGTATTTT.